This T cell receptor beta chain was obtained from a study of CD8 T cells in ankylosing spondylitis. TCRdb reprocessed the 5' RACE reads with MiXCR, giving one entry per CDR3 protein. The data contain 250,000 to 400,000 distinct CDR3 sequences, more than 9% of them singletons. Study findings and constraints: Clones that were linked to disease were CD8+ and were relatively rare in peripheral blood.

The table lists this clonotype with many counts. What it binds is unknown. The J segment lost 7 bases and the V segment lost 4 bases, leaving 4 bases of the junction unmatched. The germline gives CDR1 DFQATT, CDR2 SNEGSKA (reference sequence). This CDR3 contains 12 residues. The sequence was collected from a female donor with ankylosing spondylitis or in good health (not recorded which). The sample comprised blood, either unsorted or a sorted T cell fraction (not recorded which). This rearrangement joins TRBV20-1 to TRBJ1-1; 9 bases are a match to TRBD1. Here the CDR3 reads CSATWDRVEAFF. The CDR3 bases are TGCAGTGCTACCTGGGACAGGGTTGAAGCTTTCTTT.